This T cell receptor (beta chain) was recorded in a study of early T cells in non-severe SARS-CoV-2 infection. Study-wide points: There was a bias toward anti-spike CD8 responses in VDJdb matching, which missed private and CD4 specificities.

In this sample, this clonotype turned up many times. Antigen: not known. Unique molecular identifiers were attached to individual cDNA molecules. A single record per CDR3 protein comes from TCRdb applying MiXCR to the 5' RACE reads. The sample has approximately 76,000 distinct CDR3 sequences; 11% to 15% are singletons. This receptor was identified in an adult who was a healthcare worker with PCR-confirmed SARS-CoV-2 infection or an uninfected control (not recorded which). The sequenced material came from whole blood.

The DNA of the CDR3 is TGCGCCAGCAGCCCGGACGTCCATCTCGGGCAGTACTTC. Amino acid sequence: CASSPDVHLGQYF. This chain links TRBV5-1 with TRBJ2-7; no reliable D call. Germline assignment: CDR1 SGHRS and CDR2 YFSETQ. The CDR3 is 13 amino acids. The V gene lost 4 bases and the J gene lost 9 bases, with 17 bases spanning the gap.